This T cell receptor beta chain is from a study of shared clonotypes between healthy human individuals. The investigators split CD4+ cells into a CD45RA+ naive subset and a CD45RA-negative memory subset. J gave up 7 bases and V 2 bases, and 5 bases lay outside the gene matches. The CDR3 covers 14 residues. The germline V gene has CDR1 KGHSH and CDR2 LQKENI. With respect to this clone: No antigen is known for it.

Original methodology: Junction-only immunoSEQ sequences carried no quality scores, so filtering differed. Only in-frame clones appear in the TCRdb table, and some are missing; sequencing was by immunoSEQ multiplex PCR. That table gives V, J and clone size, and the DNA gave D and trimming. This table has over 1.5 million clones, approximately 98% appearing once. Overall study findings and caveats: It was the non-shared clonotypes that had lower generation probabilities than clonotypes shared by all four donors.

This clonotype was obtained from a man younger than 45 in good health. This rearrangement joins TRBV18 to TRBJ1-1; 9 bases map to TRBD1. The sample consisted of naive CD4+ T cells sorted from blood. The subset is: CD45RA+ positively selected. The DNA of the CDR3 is TGTGCCAGCTCACCATCCCGGGACAGGGTTGAAGCTTTCTTT. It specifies CASSPSRDRVEAFF.